These 20 T cell receptor beta chains originate from one sample sequenced in a study of T cells in Graves' hyperthyroidism and ophthalmopathy. The TCR beta CDR3 regions underwent amplification using RNA transcripts as the source. TCR CDR3 underwent first-round RT-PCR with the HTBI primer set. TCRdb recomputed calls from the multiplex PCR reads with MiXCR, one row per CDR3 protein. Here the sample spans 600,000 to 800,000 distinct CDR3 sequences, 30% to 40% being singletons. Material for sequencing was blood. These receptors were obtained from a woman aged 40-49 years with Graves' hyperthyroidism.

The rearrangement uses TRBV7-8 and TRBJ1-4; no reliable D call. V was shortened by 3 bases and J by 10 bases, with 21 bases between the two germline ends. The CDR3 is 16 residues long. Germline V CDR1 and CDR2: SGHVS, FQNEAQ. In nucleotides, the CDR3 is TGTGCCAGCAGCTTGGATCGGACCTTGCAGGAAAGAAAACTGTTTTTT. It yields the protein CASSLDRTLQERKLFF.

This clonotype was found many times. V is TRBV7-2 and J is TRBJ1-2, with 7 bases aligning to TRBD1. This CDR3 region has 14 residues. Germline CDR1 SGHTA, CDR2 FQGNSA. V lost 2 bases and J lost 2; bases outside the gene matches: 2. CDR3 sequence reads: CASSLQTGNYGYTF. CDR3 nucleotide sequence: TGTGCCAGCAGCTTACAGACAGGGAACTATGGCTACACCTTC.

This clonotype appeared a few times. The V gene is TRBV5-4, the J gene TRBJ2-2; 9 positions match TRBD1. With 4 bases clipped from V and 6 bases from J, the junction kept 10 bases outside the gene matches. Germline lookup yields CDR1 SGHNT and CDR2 YYREEE (reference sequence). CDR3 length: 16 residues. The CDR3 bases are TGTGCCAGCAGCACTGGCGGGACAGGGATAGCCGGGGAGCTGTTTTTT. Translation gives CASSTGGTGIAGELFF. Filled out from reference TRBV5-4 and TRBJ2-2, the complete variable domain reads ETGVTQSPTHLIKTRGQQVTLRCSSQSGHNTVSWYQQALGQGPQFIFQYYREEENGRGNFPPRFSGLQFPNYSSELNVNALELDDSALYLCASSTGGTGIAGELFFGEGSRLTVL.

This clonotype was seen at least ten times. This CDR3 is CASSISRVRGYTF. The CDR3 region has the DNA TGTGCCAGTAGTATCTCGCGGGTACGAGGCTACACCTTC. The chain carries TRBV19 and TRBJ1-2; unclear D gene. Germline V gene lookup returns CDR1 LNHDA and CDR2 SQIVND (reference sequence). The ends were cut back, 3 bases at V and 8 bases at J, with 13 bases in the middle. The CDR3 is made up of 13 amino acids. Full variable domain (outside the CDR3, taken from reference TRBV19 and TRBJ1-2): DGGITQSPKYLFRKEGQNVTLSCEQNLNHDAMYWYRQDPGQGLRLIYYSQIVNDFQKGDIAEGYSVSREKKESFPLTVTSAQKNPTAFYLCASSISRVRGYTFGSGTRLTVV.

This clonotype was observed at least ten times. The rearrangement uses TRBV7-3 and TRBJ2-2, with D possibly TRBD1 on 6 matching bases. The CDR3 totals 15 residues. Deletions cut 5 bases from V and 0 bases from J, with 10 bases between. Germline-derived CDR1 and CDR2 are SGHTA and FQGTGA. DNA of the CDR3: TGTGCCAGCAGCCTCGGACAGACGAACACCGGGGAGCTGTTTTTT. Translated: CASSLGQTNTGELFF.

This clonotype appeared a few times. The rearrangement uses TRBV4-3 and TRBJ1-1; TRBD1 is a possible D gene (6 bases). Trimming took 0 bases from V and 0 from J, leaving 14 bases between them. Germline V gene lookup returns CDR1 LGHNA and CDR2 YSLEER. This CDR3 is built from 17 residues. The CDR3 spells CASSQDLGGVVNTEAFF. CDR3 coding DNA: TGCGCCAGCAGCCAAGATTTGGGGGGCGTTGTGAACACTGAAGCTTTCTTT.

The chain has TRBV20-1 and TRBJ2-5; TRBD2 matches at 11 bases. The CDR3 runs to 14 residues. The V segment lost 1 base and the J segment 3 bases; nucleotides outside the gene matches: 1. Germline V CDR1 and CDR2: DFQATT, SNEGSKA (reference sequence). The CDR3 coding sequence is TGCAGTGCTAGAGTGGGACTAGCGGAAGAGACCCAGTACTTC. It yields the protein CSARVGLAEETQYF.

The chain couples TRBV19 to TRBJ2-2; D perhaps matches TRBD1 (5 bases). The CDR3 is 16 amino acids. The ends were cut back, 5 bases at V and 5 bases at J, with 18 bases in the middle. Looked up from germline, CDR1 is LNHDA and CDR2 is SQIVND (reference sequence). The CDR3 DNA reads TGTGCCAGTAGTCCTCAACCTGGGGCAAAAACCGGGGAGCTGTTTTTT. It translates to CASSPQPGAKTGELFF.

This clonotype was observed many times. The chain employs TRBV5-6 and TRBJ2-5; no clear D gene. CDR3 length: 13 residues. V was shortened by 0 bases and J by 9 bases, with 12 bases between the two germline ends. Germline-derived CDR1 and CDR2 are SGHDT and YYEEEE. The CDR3 sequence: CASSLVGIRAQYF. CDR3 DNA: TGTGCCAGCAGCTTGGTGGGCATAAGGGCCCAGTACTTC.

This clonotype came up a few times. The chain links TRBV12-3 or TRBV12-4 to TRBJ1-3; D remains unclear. V gave up 6 bases and J gave up 0 bases, with 12 bases separating them. This CDR3 contains 15 residues. DNA of the CDR3: TGTGCCAGCAGCCGCGGCGGGAACTCTGGAAACACCATATATTTT. The encoded protein is CASSRGGNSGNTIYF.

The V and J genes are TRBV7-8 and TRBJ2-5; the match to TRBD2 covers 7 bases. The DNA end favors TRBJ2-1, so the J call may be wrong. CDR3 size: 15 residues. CDR1 and CDR2 (germline): SGHVS, FQNEAQ. The CDR3 coding sequence is TGTGCCAGCAGCCCGGGGCTAGCGGACTACAATGAGCAGTTCTTC. Encoded protein: CASSPGLADYNEQFF.

There are many counts of this clonotype. V usage is TRBV5-8 and J usage is TRBJ2-6; D not resolved. This CDR3 is 15 amino acids long. The V gene lost 6 bases and the J gene lost 1 base, with 11 bases spanning the gap. Germline CDR1 and CDR2: SGHTS and YDEGEE. The chain's CDR3 is CASKAGPSGANVLTF. For the CDR3, the DNA is TGTGCCAGCAAGGCAGGCCCATCTGGGGCCAACGTCCTGACTTTC.

This clonotype appeared a few times. This chain links TRBV5-8 with TRBJ2-7; 7 bases map to TRBD1. The CDR3 has 15 amino acids. V trimming: 3 bases; J trimming: 4 bases; junction bases outside the gene matches: 10. Per the germline V gene, CDR1 is SGHTS and CDR2 is YDEGEE. The CDR3 is CASSSEDRLEYEQYF. The CDR3 nucleotides read TGTGCCAGCAGCTCCGAGGACAGGCTAGAATACGAGCAGTACTTC.

Many counts were recorded for this clonotype. The rearrangement uses TRBV11-3 and TRBJ2-7; 7 bases fit TRBD2. CDR1 is SGHNT and CDR2 is YENEEA in the germline V gene. CDR3 length: 14 amino acids. After removal of 2 bases from V and 4 bases from J, the junction contained 5 bases not matched to a gene. The CDR3 loop reads CASSLIGGNYEQYF. CDR3 coding DNA: TGTGCCAGCAGCTTAATCGGGGGGAATTACGAGCAGTACTTC.

The rearrangement joins TRBV3-1 to TRBJ1-1; D is unclear. From germline, CDR1 is LGHDT and CDR2 YNNKEL (reference sequence). The CDR3 length is 13 residues. V lost 6 bases, J lost 1 base, and 9 bases lay in between. As DNA, the CDR3 is TGTGCCAGCAGTCGTATGGAGAACACTGAAGCTTTCTTT. This encodes CASSRMENTEAFF.

This clonotype was found many times. The CDR3 reads CASRLPGQGYGYTF. The DNA for the CDR3 is TGTGCCAGCAGACTTCCGGGACAGGGTTATGGCTACACCTTC. The chain links TRBV13 to TRBJ1-2; TRBD1 matches 9 bases. Per germline, CDR1 PRHDT and CDR2 FYEKMQ (reference sequence). The length of the CDR3 is 14 residues. Germline trimming cut 6 bases from V and 5 bases from J; bases unmatched to any gene: 7.

As regards this clonotype: Given the absence of the conserved phenylalanine or tryptophan at the CDR3 end, a read error is likely. The chain employs TRBV7-9 and TRBJ1-3; D gene uncertain. The V gene's germline CDR1 is SEHNR and CDR2 FQNEAQ (reference sequence). V was shortened by 8 bases and J by 0 bases, with 11 bases between the two germline ends. The CDR3 spans 14 residues. The CDR3, as DNA: TGTGCCAGCGGTTCGGGCCTCTCTGGAAACACCATATATTCT. Its protein product is CASGSGLSGNTIYS.

This clonotype came up a few times. The chain couples TRBV5-8 to TRBJ1-1, with D unresolved. V was pared by 0 bases and J by 4 bases, with 10 bases between. Germline V lookup: CDR1 SGHTS, CDR2 YDEGEE. The length of the CDR3 is 14 residues. This CDR3 reads CASSLASDGTEAFF. The CDR3, as DNA: TGTGCCAGCAGCTTGGCGTCCGATGGCACTGAAGCTTTCTTT.

The chain combines TRBV7-9 with TRBJ1-6, with 11 bases lining up with TRBD1. V lost 5 bases, J lost 9 bases, and 6 bases stayed unmatched. The CDR3 totals 15 residues. From germline, CDR1 is SEHNR and CDR2 FQNEAQ (reference sequence). In DNA form, the CDR3 reads TGTGCCAGCAGCACGGGGACAGGGGGTAGTTCACCCCTCCACTTT. Amino acid sequence: CASSTGTGGSSPLHF.

V is TRBV30 and J is TRBJ2-5; the D is unclear. The CDR3 is 12 amino acids. The V and J ends lost 3 bases and 5 bases respectively, with 10 bases between them. Germline V lookup: CDR1 GTSNPN, CDR2 SVGIG (reference sequence). The DNA of the CDR3 is TGTGCCTGGAGGGCCTCTCGGGAGACCCAGTACTTC. Encoded protein: CAWRASRETQYF. Full variable domain (rest looked up from reference TRBV30 and TRBJ2-5): SQTIHQWPATLVQPVGSPLSLECTVEGTSNPNLYWYRQAAGRGLQLLFYSVGIGQISSEVPQNLSASRPQDRQFILSSKKLLLSDSGFYLCAWRASRETQYFGPGTRLLVL.